This T cell receptor beta chain is drawn from a study of control samples from healthy donors and cancer patients. Sequencing was performed with immunoSEQ multiplex PCR; in TCRdb, only in-frame clones are kept and a portion is missing. Of 45,000 to 60,000 clones listed, about 92% are singletons. Germline CDR1 and CDR2: KGHDR and SFDVKD. The CDR3 extends over 11 amino acids. V was cut by 6 bases and J by 5 bases, with 6 bases left in between. This rearrangement joins TRBV24-1 to TRBJ2-5; D uncertain. The clonotype comes from a man in his thirties or forties with colorectal cancer. Sequenced material: PBMCs. The CDR3 DNA sequence: TGTGCCACCAGTCTTCGGGAGACCCAGTACTTC. Amino acid sequence: CATSLRETQYF.